Below, 25 T cell receptor beta chains from the same sample are listed, as sequenced in a study of T cells in Graves' hyperthyroidism and ophthalmopathy (dated by TCRdb to the late 2010s). Library method: multiplex PCR. The data were produced on an Illumina HiSeq 2000. The TCR beta CDR3 regions were amplified from RNA transcripts. A first-round RT-PCR of the TCR CDR3 used the HTBI primer set with the Qiagen OneStep RT-PCR kit. TCRdb redid the processing of the public reads, applying fastp at Q25 and MiXCR, and retained in-frame beta chains. All rows with the same CDR3 protein become a single entry with the most common DNA and genes. The sample contains some 690,000 distinct CDR3 sequences, approximately 15% of them found a single time. The ten largest clones take up 15% of the sample. Material: blood. These receptor sequences come from a man aged 50 to 60 with Graves' hyperthyroidism.

The chain is built from TRBV6-1 and TRBJ2-7; 11 bases align to TRBD1. From germline, CDR1 is MNHNS and CDR2 SASEGT. V trimming: 6 bases; J trimming: 2 bases; junction bases outside the gene matches: 12. The CDR3 consists of 17 residues. CDR3 sequence (DNA): TGTGCCAGCAGGCCCCTCAGGACAGGGGGCAACGCCTACGAGCAGTACTTC. Residues: CASRPLRTGGNAYEQYF.

The gene calls are TRBV6-1 and TRBJ2-2; the D gene could be TRBD1 or TRBD2 (5 bases each). This CDR3 has 14 amino acids. Trimming removed 5 bases from V and 4 bases from J, with 11 bases in between. The germline V gene has CDR1 MNHNS and CDR2 SASEGT. The DNA for the CDR3 is TGTGCCAGCAGTAGGGACCTCAGCACCGGGGAGCTGTTTTTT. Amino acids: CASSRDLSTGELFF.

V usage is TRBV29-1 and J usage is TRBJ2-1; 15 bases map to TRBD2. Germline V lookup: CDR1 SQVTM, CDR2 ANQGSEA. The CDR3 is 15 amino acids. The CDR3 loop reads CAGLAGGLSYNEQFF. The CDR3 DNA follows: TGCGCGGGACTAGCGGGAGGCCTATCCTACAATGAGCAGTTCTTC.

This clonotype was seen a handful of times. This sequence joins TRBV9 and TRBJ1-1; tentatively, D is TRBD1 (5 bases). This CDR3 has 14 amino acids. Trimming shortened V by 0 bases and J by 3 bases, and 9 bases separated the two germline ends. In germline, CDR1 is SGDLS, CDR2 YYNGEE. The chain's CDR3 is CASSVAARDTEAFF. CDR3 sequence (DNA): TGTGCCAGCAGCGTAGCAGCCAGGGACACTGAAGCTTTCTTT.

This clonotype was seen ten or more times. The V call is TRBV12-3 or TRBV12-4, the J call TRBJ2-7, with TRBD1 identical over 10 bases. J was trimmed by 3 bases and V by 6 bases; bases with no gene match: 5. This CDR3 has 14 residues. The CDR3 sequence is CASREGQGNYEQYF. The CDR3 DNA reads as TGTGCCAGCAGGGAGGGACAGGGGAACTACGAGCAGTACTTC.

A few counts support this clonotype. This sequence may be a read error, since a much larger clone differs from it by one base. J is TRBJ1-5 and V is TRBV27, with unresolved D. The CDR3 sequence is 16 residues long. Germline V lookup: CDR1 MNHEY, CDR2 SMNVEV (reference sequence). The CDR3 DNA follows: TGTGTCAGCAGTCCGACGACCGGGTATAGCAATCAGCCCCAGCATTTT. Protein sequence: CVSSPTTGYSNQPQHF.

The rearrangement uses TRBV7-2 and TRBJ1-4; D is possibly TRBD1 (5 bases). CDR3 length: 13 amino acids. The germline V and J ends were trimmed by 8 bases and 6 bases, with 13 bases remaining between them. The V gene's germline CDR1 is SGHTA and CDR2 FQGNSA. The CDR3 DNA is TGTGCCAGCGGGACGGGCAGTGATGAAAAACTGTTTTTT. This codes for CASGTGSDEKLFF.

V gene TRBV20-1 combines with J gene TRBJ1-4; a weak D match, TRBD1 (5 bases). This CDR3 is 15 amino acids long. CDR1 and CDR2 (germline): DFQATT, SNEGSKA (reference sequence). V lost 0 bases and J lost 4, with 12 bases in between. The CDR3 nucleotides are TGCAGTGCTAGAGAGAGTCCAGGGATTAATGAAAAACTGTTTTTT. Amino acids: CSARESPGINEKLFF.

This chain links TRBV20-1 with TRBJ1-2; D unclear. The CDR3 consists of 15 residues. Trimming took 3 bases from V and 2 from J, leaving 16 bases between them. Germline CDR1 DFQATT, CDR2 SNEGSKA (reference sequence). CDR3 loop: CSARVGGDSNYGYTF. The CDR3 DNA reads TGCAGTGCTAGGGTCGGCGGCGATTCCAACTATGGCTACACCTTC.

The chain joins TRBV7-9 to TRBJ1-1, with D perhaps matching TRBD1 (5 bases). Trimming left V 5 bases short and J 5 bases short, with 18 bases between. This CDR3 has 15 amino acids. Germline CDR1 and CDR2: SEHNR and FQNEAQ (reference sequence). Written as DNA, the CDR3 is TGTGCCAGCAGCCCACGGGACGGCCTGGGTACTGAAGCTTTCTTT. As protein: CASSPRDGLGTEAFF.

This clonotype was recorded many times. The CDR3 here is CASSFSRTSGSYIFPYEQYF. The CDR3 DNA sequence: TGTGCCAGCAGTTTCTCGCGGACTAGCGGGAGTTATATCTTCCCCTACGAGCAGTACTTC. This chain uses TRBV12-3 or TRBV12-4 with TRBJ2-7; TRBD2 agrees at 13 bases. The CDR3 totals 20 residues. V shed 3 bases and J 2 bases; nucleotides not matched to a gene: 16.

This chain uses TRBV20-1 with TRBJ2-7; tentatively, D is TRBD1 (5 bases). Germline V gene data show CDR1 as DFQATT and CDR2 as SNEGSKA (reference sequence). The CDR3 runs to 15 residues. V lost 0 bases, J lost 4 bases, and 16 bases lay in between. The CDR3 loop is CSAREGLFRQYEQYF. In DNA, the CDR3 is TGCAGTGCTAGAGAGGGCCTTTTTCGACAGTACGAGCAGTACTTC.

This clonotype was counted ten times or more. V is TRBV14 and J is TRBJ2-3; perhaps D is TRBD1 or TRBD2 (5 bases each). Looked up from germline, CDR1 is SGHDN and CDR2 is FVKESK. This CDR3 is 17 amino acids long. Between the trimmed V and J ends, which lost 4 bases and 7 bases, there was a span of 24 bases. The CDR3 spells CASSRERWSGEGNTQYF. The CDR3, as DNA: TGTGCCAGCAGCCGAGAAAGGTGGAGCGGAGAGGGGAATACGCAGTATTTT.

The chain couples TRBV6-1 to TRBJ1-1; weak D call: TRBD1 (5 bases). CDR1 and CDR2 from the germline V gene are MNHNS and SASEGT. The CDR3 has 14 amino acids. The ends were cut back, 7 bases at V and 0 bases at J, with 12 bases in the middle. As DNA, the CDR3 is TGTGCCAGCAACCGGGAGGACATGAACACTGAAGCTTTCTTT. Translated: CASNREDMNTEAFF.

This clonotype was recorded only once. The chain combines TRBV27 with TRBJ2-6; TRBD1 matches at 10 bases. This CDR3 spans 17 amino acids. V gave up 5 bases and J gave up 0 bases; unmatched junction bases: 4. Germline assignment: CDR1 MNHEY and CDR2 SMNVEV (reference sequence). This CDR3 is CASSRRQGASGANVLTF. CDR3 coding DNA: TGTGCCAGCAGTCGTCGACAGGGGGCCTCTGGGGCCAACGTCCTGACTTTC.

This clonotype was seen only a few times. This sequence joins TRBV9 and TRBJ1-2; TRBD1 agrees at 10 bases. V was pared by 4 bases and J by 3 bases, with 12 bases of the junction left unmatched. The CDR3 has 17 amino acids. Germline V gives CDR1 SGDLS, CDR2 YYNGEE. The CDR3 DNA sequence: TGTGCCAGCAGCTCACAGGGACAGGGGAGATTGGACTATGGCTACACCTTC. Translated: CASSSQGQGRLDYGYTF.

This sequence joins TRBV30 and TRBJ2-2; the match to TRBD2 covers 8 bases. CDR3 length equals 14 residues. Germline loops: CDR1 GTSNPN, CDR2 SVGIG (reference sequence). V shed 2 bases, J shed 5 bases, and the junction held 4 bases outside the gene matches. The CDR3 sequence is CAWSSGGSTGELFF. The CDR3, as DNA: TGTGCCTGGAGTAGCGGGGGAAGTACCGGGGAGCTGTTTTTT.

This clonotype has more than one count but fewer than ten. The chain carries TRBV11-2 and TRBJ2-1; D is perhaps TRBD2 (6 bases). V was shortened by 1 base and J by 4 bases, with 11 bases between the two germline ends. Germline V gives CDR1 SGHAT, CDR2 FQNNGV. The CDR3 length is 15 residues. CDR3 residues: CASSLAFRGYNEQFF. The CDR3 DNA follows: TGTGCCAGCAGCTTAGCATTCCGGGGGTACAATGAGCAGTTCTTC.

This clonotype was detected ten times or more. The rearrangement joins TRBV29-1 to TRBJ2-1, with 13 nucleotides matching TRBD2. The germline V gene encodes CDR1 SQVTM and CDR2 ANQGSEA. CDR3 length: 15 amino acids. The J segment lost 9 bases and the V segment lost 2 bases, leaving 7 bases of the junction unmatched. The CDR3 is CSVETGTSGIGEQFF. DNA for the CDR3: TGCAGCGTTGAAACCGGGACTAGCGGGATCGGTGAGCAGTTCTTC.

This clonotype was counted many times. The chain links TRBV5-6 to TRBJ2-3; D is perhaps TRBD2 (6 bases). Trimming removed 9 bases at V and 0 bases at J, with 17 bases between. Germline V gene lookup returns CDR1 SGHDT and CDR2 YYEEEE. The CDR3 extends over 15 amino acids. Here the CDR3 DNA reads TGTGCCACCTTACAGCGGGTCCCTAGCACAGATACGCAGTATTTT. It yields the protein CATLQRVPSTDTQYF. The variable domain in full, completed from reference TRBV5-6 and TRBJ2-3, reads DAGVTQSPTHLIKTRGQQVTLRCSPKSGHDTVSWYQQALGQGPQFIFQYYEEEERQRGNFPDRFSGHQFPNYSSELNVNALLLGDSALYLCATLQRVPSTDTQYFGPGTRLTVL.

This clonotype occurred many times. The J gene is TRBJ2-1, the V gene TRBV18, with 9 nucleotides matching TRBD2. The CDR3 consists of 15 residues. CDR1 is KGHSH and CDR2 is LQKENI in the germline V gene. V lost 8 bases and J lost 5; bases outside the gene matches: 10. The CDR3 nucleotides read TGTGCCAGCACCCTCTTAGCGGGAGCCAACAATGAGCAGTTCTTC. It translates to CASTLLAGANNEQFF.

In this sample, this clonotype turned up many times. The chain employs TRBV2 and TRBJ1-5; TRBD1 is a possible D gene (6 bases). The CDR3 totals 13 residues. V shed 6 bases and J shed 0 bases, with 6 bases lying between them. In germline, CDR1 is SNHLY, CDR2 FYNNEI. The CDR3 here is CASRDSSNQPQHF. DNA of the CDR3: TGTGCCAGCAGGGACAGTAGCAATCAGCCCCAGCATTTT. The complete variable domain, with remaining parts taken from reference TRBV2 and TRBJ1-5, reads EPEVTQTPSHQVTQMGQEVILRCVPISNHLYFYWYRQILGQKVEFLVSFYNNEISEKSEIFDDQFSVERPDGSNFTLKIRSTKLEDSAMYFCASRDSSNQPQHFGDGTRLSIL.

This clonotype occurred many times. This chain joins TRBV11-2 and TRBJ1-1; D might be TRBD1 (6 bases). The length of the CDR3 is 14 residues. CDR1 and CDR2 (germline): SGHAT, FQNNGV. Trimming took off 6 bases at V and 6 bases at J, with 17 bases between the two ends. CDR3 nucleotide sequence: TGTGCCAGCAGATCTACCAAGGGGGGGGCTGAAGCTTTCTTT. Its translation is CASRSTKGGAEAFF.

The chain joins TRBV28 to TRBJ2-1, with 11 positions matching TRBD2. The V segment lost 5 bases and the J segment 4 bases; nucleotides outside the gene matches: 7. Per germline, CDR1 MDHEN and CDR2 SYDVKM. The CDR3 contains 16 residues. CDR3 sequence: CASSPQLAGEYNEQFF. The CDR3 bases are TGTGCCAGCAGTCCCCAACTAGCGGGAGAATACAATGAGCAGTTCTTC.

This clonotype was seen ten or more times. The CDR3 loop is CASRSAGHSNQPQHF. For the CDR3, the DNA is TGTGCCAGCAGATCCGCCGGGCATAGCAATCAGCCCCAGCATTTT. This chain joins TRBV28 and TRBJ1-5; D remains ambiguous. The CDR3 consists of 15 residues. Deletions cut 6 bases from V and 0 bases from J, with 12 bases between. Germline lookup yields CDR1 MDHEN and CDR2 SYDVKM.